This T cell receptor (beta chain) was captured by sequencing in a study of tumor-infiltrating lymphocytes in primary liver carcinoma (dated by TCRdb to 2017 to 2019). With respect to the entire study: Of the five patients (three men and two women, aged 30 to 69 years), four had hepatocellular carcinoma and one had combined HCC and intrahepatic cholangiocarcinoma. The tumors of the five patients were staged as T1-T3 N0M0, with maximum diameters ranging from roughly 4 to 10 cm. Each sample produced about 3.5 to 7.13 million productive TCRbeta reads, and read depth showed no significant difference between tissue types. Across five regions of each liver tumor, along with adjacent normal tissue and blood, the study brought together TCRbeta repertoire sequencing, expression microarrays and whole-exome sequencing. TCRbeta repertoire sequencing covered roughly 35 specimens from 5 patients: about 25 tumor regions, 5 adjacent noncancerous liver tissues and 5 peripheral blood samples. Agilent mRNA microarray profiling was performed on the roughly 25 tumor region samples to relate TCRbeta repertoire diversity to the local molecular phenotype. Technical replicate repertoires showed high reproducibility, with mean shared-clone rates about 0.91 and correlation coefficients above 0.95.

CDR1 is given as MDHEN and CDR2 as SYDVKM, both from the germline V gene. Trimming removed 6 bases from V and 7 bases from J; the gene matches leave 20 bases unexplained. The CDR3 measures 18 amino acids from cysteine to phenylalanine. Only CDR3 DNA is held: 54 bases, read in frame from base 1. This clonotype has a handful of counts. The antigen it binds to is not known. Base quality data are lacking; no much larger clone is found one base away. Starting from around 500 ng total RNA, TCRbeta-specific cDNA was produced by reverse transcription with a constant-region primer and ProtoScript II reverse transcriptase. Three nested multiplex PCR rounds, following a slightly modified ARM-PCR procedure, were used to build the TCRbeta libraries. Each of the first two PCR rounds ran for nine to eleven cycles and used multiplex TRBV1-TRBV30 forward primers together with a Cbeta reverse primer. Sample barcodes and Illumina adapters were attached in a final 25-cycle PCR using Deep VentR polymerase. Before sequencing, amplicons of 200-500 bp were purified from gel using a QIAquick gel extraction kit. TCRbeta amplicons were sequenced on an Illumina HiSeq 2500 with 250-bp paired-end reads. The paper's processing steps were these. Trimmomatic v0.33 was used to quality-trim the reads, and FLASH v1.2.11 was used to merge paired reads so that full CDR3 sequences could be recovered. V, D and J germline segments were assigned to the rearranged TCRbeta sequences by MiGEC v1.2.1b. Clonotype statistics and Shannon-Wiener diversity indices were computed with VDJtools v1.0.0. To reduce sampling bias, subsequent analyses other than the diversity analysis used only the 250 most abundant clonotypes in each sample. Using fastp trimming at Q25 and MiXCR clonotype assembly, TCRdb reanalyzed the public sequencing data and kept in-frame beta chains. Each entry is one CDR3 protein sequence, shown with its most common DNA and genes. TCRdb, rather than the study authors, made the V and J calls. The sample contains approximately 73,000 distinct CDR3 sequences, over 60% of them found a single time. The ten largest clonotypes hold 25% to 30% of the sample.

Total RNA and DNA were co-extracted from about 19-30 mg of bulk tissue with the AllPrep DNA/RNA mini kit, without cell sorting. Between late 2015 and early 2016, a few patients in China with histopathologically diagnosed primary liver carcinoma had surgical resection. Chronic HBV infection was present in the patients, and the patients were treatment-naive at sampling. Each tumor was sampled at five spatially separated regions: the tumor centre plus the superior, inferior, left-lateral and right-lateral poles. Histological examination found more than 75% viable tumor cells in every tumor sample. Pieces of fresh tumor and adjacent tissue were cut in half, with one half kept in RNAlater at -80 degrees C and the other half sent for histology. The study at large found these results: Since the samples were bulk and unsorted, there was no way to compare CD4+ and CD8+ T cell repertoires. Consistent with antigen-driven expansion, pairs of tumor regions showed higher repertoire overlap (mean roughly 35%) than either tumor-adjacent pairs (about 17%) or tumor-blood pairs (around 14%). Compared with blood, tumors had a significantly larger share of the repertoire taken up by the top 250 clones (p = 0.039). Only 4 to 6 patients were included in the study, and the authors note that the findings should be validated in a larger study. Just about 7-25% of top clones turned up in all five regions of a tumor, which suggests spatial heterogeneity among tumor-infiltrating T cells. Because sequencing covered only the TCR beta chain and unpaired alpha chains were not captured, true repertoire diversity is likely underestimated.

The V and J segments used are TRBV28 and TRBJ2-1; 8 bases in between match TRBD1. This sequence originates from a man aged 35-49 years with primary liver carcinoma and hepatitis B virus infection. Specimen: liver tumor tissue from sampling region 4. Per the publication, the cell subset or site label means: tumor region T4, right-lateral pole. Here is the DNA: TGTGCCAGCAGCCTCCCCCGGAGGGAGACAGGGGCTCGAAATGAGCAGTTCTTC. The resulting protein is CASSLPRRETGARNEQFF.